One TCR beta chain is described in this entry. This clone appeared once. Its binding antigen is unknown. Base-call qualities are not available, and no considerably larger clone is one nucleotide away. The cohort was made up of approximately 670 healthy bone marrow donors. At the time of sampling, every cohort member was nominally healthy, though immune exposures that went unrecorded were likely present. The donor tested CMV seropositive and was one of the 289 seropositive cohort members. A peripheral blood sample was provided by each donor, and peripheral blood mononuclear cells were used for TCR beta sequencing. The Qiagen DNeasy Blood Extraction Kit was used to extract genomic DNA from the blood cell samples. The method behind the library was the immunoSEQ multiplex PCR assay. A mixture of 60 forward primers for TCR Vbeta segments and 13 reverse primers for TCR Jbeta segments was used in the multiplex PCR. The CDR3 region of rearranged TCR beta genes was amplified from genomic DNA by a multiplex PCR assay. The amplified TCR beta libraries were sequenced on the Illumina HiSeq System as 87-base-pair reads. In the paper's pipeline: A later analysis tallied 75 million to 95 million unique TCR beta chains across the 650 to 750 repertoires, and around 9.9 million of those chains were shared by two or more donors. Raw reads were error-corrected and collapsed into unique sequences with a nearest-neighbor algorithm that merged closely related sequences to remove PCR and sequencing errors. To assign V, D and J gene segments, CDR3 sequences were aligned to IMGT reference sequences. For a sequence to be retained, a match of at least six nucleotides to both a V gene segment and a J gene segment was required. A rearrangement counted as productive if the CDR3 had no stop codons and remained in frame with V and J, and every other rearrangement counted as non-productive. Following IMGT convention, CDR3 was defined as the stretch from the second conserved V-encoded cysteine to the conserved J-encoded phenylalanine. In an earlier analysis of 587 of the donors, sequences lacking an unambiguous match to a single V gene segment were excluded. An earlier analysis of around 600 of the donors classified V segments as functional when productive rearrangements were above 56.7% and as segregating when the standard deviation between donors was above 5%. A statistical classification framework was developed to diagnose cytomegalovirus status using the catalog of TCR beta chain sequences. In a later analysis, V and J genes were assigned by comparing TCR nucleotide sequences against IMGT/GENE-DB human TR gene sequences. A later analysis assigned CDR3 sequences and most-parsimonious VDJ recombination scenarios with the TCRdist pipeline. In a later analysis, each TCR beta chain was defined by its CDR3 amino acid sequence together with its V-gene family, and reads without a unique V-gene family were excluded. As a way to deal with suspected cross-contamination and a sequencing artifact, a later analysis dropped over 550 nucleotide sequences that were highly shared and had low generation probability. In a later analysis, a clonal expansion index for each public chain was calculated from normalized within-repertoire ranks of inferred template counts. In a later analysis, generation probabilities were computed with a VDJ recombination model fitted to out-of-frame rearrangements, and the resulting probabilities were checked against IGoR. Hypergeometric tests were used in a later analysis to score TCR-TCR, TCR-HLA and TCR-CMV co-occurrence, with a repertoire-size bias correction applied to the TCR pairs. In a later analysis, false discovery rates were estimated by permuting HLA or CMV assignments 20 times. In a later analysis, co-occurring TCRs were grouped with DBSCAN, and TCRdist sequence similarity was added when clustering was performed within HLA-allele-positive subsets. Co-occurrence clustering excluded repertoires with fewer than 30,000 or more than 120,000 public chains, plus five with anomalous nucleotide sharing. This is the immuneACCESS table as TCRdb keeps it, with only in-frame sequences that have V and J called. A part of the clones is gone; compared with another copy, unresolved V genes explain less than half, and the rest is unexplained. V, J and clone size were drawn from that table, and D and trimming were deduced from the DNA. A total of approximately 100,000 clones appear in this sample, 76% of them only once. The ten largest clonotypes hold 10% of the sample.

The entry originates in a study of cytomegalovirus exposure and HLA in healthy donors (dated by TCRdb to about 2017). At the level of the whole study: An earlier analysis of roughly 610 of the donors reported over 250 Gb of sequence data and roughly 120 million unique TCR beta sequences obtained from around 170 million T cells. In an earlier analysis of 587 of the donors, high-throughput TCR beta sequencing was used to judge whether each TCR beta V gene segment behaved as functional or pseudogenic. Roughly five DR-DQ haplotypes were handled as single units for association and clustering because linkage in the cohort was strong. HLA typing included class I and class II loci at four-digit resolution. Every discovery cohort repertoire had been produced on one sequencing platform. Besides the first cohort of around 700 subjects, a separate validation cohort made up of roughly 120 different subjects was used. Alongside the repertoire data, information on donor age, sex, ethnicity and CMV serostatus was compiled. Typing coverage varied by locus: 629-630 donors for A, B, C, DRB1 and DQB1; 500 to 550 for DQA1; about 570 for DPA1; more than 450 for DPB1. To predict cytomegalovirus infection status, the study brought together high-throughput TCR immunosequencing, statistical association of individual TCRs with disease status, and machine learning. Using immunosequencing, the study profiled T cell repertoires from 666 subjects and related those repertoires to cytomegalovirus serostatus. A later analysis re-examined previously published TCR beta repertoires from 610 or so donors and added high-resolution HLA genotyping to investigate patterns of TCR occurrence. An early release covering roughly 580 HLA-typed donors comprised approximately 290 gigabases of sequencing data and around 86 million unique TCR sequences. Among under 450 genotyped donors of the cohort, an average of approximately 240,000 unique TCR beta nucleotide sequences were sequenced per donor, roughly 18% of them non-productive. A later genetic analysis took genome-wide SNP genotypes for about three fifths of the roughly 670 donors and used that subset as a discovery cohort. The study aimed to test whether signatures of past pathogen exposure could be identified by cataloging public T cell receptors. In the later analysis, no new phenotypic data were used to find candidate immune exposures; instead, reliance was placed on TCR beta sequences and their occurrence across donors. The genetic ancestry cluster associated with self-reported Caucasian donors included 81% of the roughly 360 genotyped donors.

From the cysteine up to the phenylalanine, the CDR3 has a length of 13 residues. The read is trimmed to its CDR3 DNA, 39 bases read in frame from base 1. Trimming at the junction amounts to 4 bases on V and 3 bases on J, and the germline ends lie 10 bases apart. CDR1 is given as SGDLS and CDR2 as YYNGEE, both from the germline V gene. The study at large found these results: A cluster of highly shared sequence variants was judged likely to represent a technical artifact of the sequencing pipeline. The 87-base-pair reads could not distinguish some IMGT-functional V segments, including TRBV6-2 and TRBV6-3, so those segments were excluded. Cytomegalovirus status was reported to be diagnosed by the classifier with high specificity and sensitivity in both the original and validation cohorts. In a later analysis, TCR association rates were found to vary across HLA loci, with the most associated TCRs seen for DRB1 alleles and the fewest for HLA-C alleles. CMV serostatus was the only immune exposure information available for the cohort. It was suggested by the authors that the approach could potentially be generalized to other disease states and immunological phenotypes. A total of 150 to 200 TCR beta chains were listed by the study as associated with cytomegalovirus. A further reported finding was that TCR beta sequences accurately predicted the HLA-A and HLA-B alleles for most subjects in the first cohort. A later analysis reported that several top co-occurrence clusters appeared linked to parvovirus B19, influenza, CMV and Epstein-Barr virus. A few of the identified cytomegalovirus-associated TCR beta chains were confirmed in vitro to be specific for cytomegalovirus antigens. A later analysis found that HLA-associated TCR beta chains were more clonally expanded and had lower generation probabilities than equally common non-associated chains. At a false discovery rate of 0.05, a later analysis linked under 20,000 TCR beta sequences to specific HLA alleles. According to a later analysis, most CMV-associated TCR beta chains appeared to be HLA-restricted, and the HLA associations seemed to be driven largely by CMV exposure. Linkage disequilibrium might explain the correlated functional status among segregating V segments, but an unknown experimental factor could not be excluded. In a later genetic analysis, fewer N-insertions in productive TCRs were reported among donors in an Asian-associated ancestry cluster than the approximately 710-donor mean. Broadly in line with IMGT annotations, most TCR beta V segments showed up in productive rearrangements about 87% or about 30% of the time in an earlier analysis of 450 to 600 of the donors. Because HLA typing was missing for some donors at each locus, association tests included only the typed subset. The earlier analysis of around 600 of the donors excluded roughly 17 rarely observed V segments, including chromosome 9 orphons, because counts were too low. A later genetic analysis associated a missense DCLRE1C variant with V-gene and J-gene trimming of TCR beta chains, and an independent cohort replicated the association. Presence/absence analyses assumed roughly uniform sequencing depth across donors, an assumption that may not hold. The cohort was sequenced for TCR beta chains only, and without alpha or paired-chain data the features that could be detected were limited. Strong co-occurrence of HLA alleles, especially DR and DQ, made assigning TCR associations to individual alleles difficult. Most TCR sequences were observed very rarely across donors, whereas some public TCRs were present in many individuals.

The V and J segments used are TRBV9 and TRBJ2-5; the best D guess is TRBD2, with 5 bases matching. The TCR originated in a woman younger than 30 in good health and CMV-seropositive. The material sequenced was PBMCs. The nucleotide sequence is given as TGTGCCAGCAGCTGGACTGGAAAAGAGACCCAGTACTTC. This is translated as CASSWTGKETQYF.